Listed below are T cell receptor beta chains from one sample, sequenced in a study of blood T cell repertoires in COVID-19. The assay was immunoSEQ multiplex PCR, and TCRdb's table has in-frame clones only and misses some. The sample consists of more than 250,000 clones, more than 75% of them appearing once. Material: PBMCs or T cells enriched from blood (not recorded which). The receptors were sampled from a woman between 18 and 29 years old who had recovered from COVID-19. Each CDR3 is given with its conserved first and last residue. Fields, in order: clone size, D gene, V gene, J gene, CDR3 DNA, CDR3 protein. A D gene is named only where the DNA matches it firmly. The size entry is marked missing in some rows and otherwise reads once, few, many or a size class.

NA	NA	TRBV19	TRBJ1-1	TGTGCCAGTAGTATATCGGCAGGGCGGGAAACTGAAGCTTTCTTT	CASSISAGRETEAFF
NA	TRBD2	TRBV11-3	TRBJ2-5	TGTGCCAGCAGCCAGAGCGGGGGCCATCAAGAGACCCAGTACTTC	CASSQSGGHQETQYF
NA	NA	TRBV15	TRBJ2-2	TGTGCCACCAGCACCACCCGCGAGGGCCCCACCGGGGAGCTGTTTTTT	CATSTTREGPTGELFF
NA	TRBD1	TRBV5-8	TRBJ2-7	TGTGCCAGCAGCTTCGGCCAGGGGGCCTCCTACGAGCAGTACTTC	CASSFGQGASYEQYF
NA	NA	TRBV7-8	TRBJ1-6	TGTGCCAGCAGCTCCATCCTGGACACGTATAATTCACCCCTCCACTTT	CASSSILDTYNSPLHF
NA	TRBD1	TRBV13	TRBJ2-5	TGTGCCAGCAGCTTATATGCTGGACAGGGACAGACCCAGTACTTC	CASSLYAGQGQTQYF
NA	TRBD1	TRBV4-2	TRBJ2-2	TGTGCCAGCAGCCAAGCCTCTGAATGGGACAGGGGGAGCGACACCGGGGAGCTGTTTTTT	CASSQASEWDRGSDTGELFF
NA	TRBD1	TRBV27	TRBJ1-4	TGTGCCAGCAGTCGACAGGGGCGGGGAACTAATGAAAAACTGTTTTTT	CASSRQGRGTNEKLFF
NA	NA	TRBV10-2	TRBJ2-1	TGCGCCAGTTACCAAGGACAGTTCTCCTACAATGAGCAGTTCTTC	CASYQGQFSYNEQFF
NA	NA	TRBV18	TRBJ2-2	TGTGCCAGCTCACCAGCAGGGAAAGGCCTGAACACCGGGGAGCTGTTTTTT	CASSPAGKGLNTGELFF
NA	NA	TRBV11-2	TRBJ1-1	TGTGCCAGCAGCTTAGTCGCTATCGCCACTGAAGCTTTCTTT	CASSLVAIATEAFF
NA	NA	TRBV11-2	TRBJ1-1	TGTGCCAGCAGCTTAGTATCGACACCCGACGCTGAAGCTTTCTTT	CASSLVSTPDAEAFF
NA	TRBD1	TRBV27	TRBJ2-6	TGTGCCAGCACCCTCTCAGGGACAGGGGGTTTTGGGGCCAACGTCCTGACTTTC	CASTLSGTGGFGANVLTF
NA	NA	TRBV9	TRBJ2-7	TGTGCCAGCAGCGTAGGAGATCCCCCCTACGAGCAGTACTTC	CASSVGDPPYEQYF
NA	TRBD2	TRBV5-1	TRBJ2-5	TGCGCCAGCAGCACCCAGCGGGGGGCACAAGAGACCCAGTACTTC	CASSTQRGAQETQYF
NA	TRBD2	TRBV7-9	TRBJ2-7	TGTGCCAGCAGCTTAGCTAGCGGGGGACCATACGAGCAGTACTTC	CASSLASGGPYEQYF
NA	TRBD1	TRBV19	TRBJ1-6	TGTGCCGCCAGTTTGACAGGGGAAAATTCACCCCTCCACTTT	CAASLTGENSPLHF
NA	TRBD1	TRBV10-3	TRBJ2-4	TGTGCCATCAGTGAGCTCGGGGGACAGGGAAGAAACATTCAGTACTTC	CAISELGGQGRNIQYF
few	NA	TRBV7-2	TRBJ2-7	TGTGCCAGCAGCCCCCAGGGAATTTACGAGCAGTACTTC	CASSPQGIYEQYF
NA	NA	TRBV28	TRBJ1-4	TGTGCCAGCAGTACCCCCCCTGGCGTGGAGGAAAAACTGTTTTTT	CASSTPPGVEEKLFF
NA	TRBD1	TRBV19	TRBJ2-2	TGTGCCAGTAGTATAGGCTGGACAGGGATAACCGGGGAGCTGTTTTTT	CASSIGWTGITGELFF
NA	TRBD1	TRBV18	TRBJ2-5	TGTGCCAGCTCACCCATTGGGACAGGGACAGAGACCCAGTACTTC	CASSPIGTGTETQYF
NA	NA	TRBV18	TRBJ1-1	TGTGCCAGCTCACCGGGGGAGGACACTGAAGCTTTCTTT	CASSPGEDTEAFF
NA	TRBD2	TRBV5-1	TRBJ2-1	TGCGCCAGCAGCCAGACTAGCGGGGGGGCGGATGAGCAGTTCTTC	CASSQTSGGADEQFF
NA	NA	TRBV6-2/TRBV6-3	TRBJ1-1	TGTGCCAGCAGTTACTTGACCATGACAGGCTATAACACTGAAGCTTTCTTT	CASSYLTMTGYNTEAFF
NA	TRBD2	TRBV6-5	TRBJ2-1	TGTGCCAGCAGTCGAATTAGCGGGGGGGCAAATGAGCAGTTCTTC	CASSRISGGANEQFF
NA	TRBD1	TRBV18	TRBJ1-5	TGTGCCAGCTCACCGCTAACAGGGGACAATCAGCCCCAGCATTTT	CASSPLTGDNQPQHF
few	TRBD2	TRBV5-1	TRBJ2-5	TGCGCCAGCAGCCCACCCCGGACTAGCTTGGAGACCCAGTACTTC	CASSPPRTSLETQYF
NA	TRBD2	TRBV20-1	TRBJ2-5	TGCAGCGGGACTATCCAAGAGACCCAGTACTTC	CSGTIQETQYF
once	NA	TRBV27	TRBJ1-2	TGTGCCAGCGGCAACTTCCTAGCTAACTATGGCTACACCTTC	CASGNFLANYGYTF
NA	TRBD2	TRBV7-7	TRBJ2-7	TGTGCCAGCAGCTCCGGACTAGCGGACTCCTACGAGCAGTACTTC	CASSSGLADSYEQYF
NA	NA	TRBV9	TRBJ1-1	TGTGCCAGCAGCCCGGAGGTGAGGAGCGCTGAAGCTTTCTTT	CASSPEVRSAEAFF
NA	TRBD1	TRBV29-1	TRBJ2-7	TGCAGCGTTGAGGCACCGGGACAGGCCGTCCCTTACGAGCAGTACTTC	CSVEAPGQAVPYEQYF
NA	TRBD2	TRBV27	TRBJ2-7	TGTGCCAGCAGTTCCGGACTAGCGGGAGACTACTACGAGCAGTACTTC	CASSSGLAGDYYEQYF
NA	NA	TRBV2	TRBJ2-1	TGTGCCAGCAGTGCCGAGGCGTTCGGCAATGAGCAGTTCTTC	CASSAEAFGNEQFF
few	NA	TRBV11-2	TRBJ1-1	TGTGCCAGCAGCCAGAGGGAGGGCACTGAAGCTTTCTTT	CASSQREGTEAFF
NA	TRBD1	TRBV18	TRBJ1-5	TGTGCCAGCTCACCAACGGGACAGCATCAGCCCCAGCATTTT	CASSPTGQHQPQHF
NA	TRBD1	TRBV5-6	TRBJ1-5	TGTGCCAGCAGCCTACGGACAGGTTGGAATCAGCCCCAGCATTTT	CASSLRTGWNQPQHF
few	TRBD1	TRBV3-1/TRBV3-2	TRBJ1-6	TGTGCCAGCAGCCCATCGACAGGGAAAAGATCACCCCTCCACTTT	CASSPSTGKRSPLHF
few	TRBD2	TRBV4-3	TRBJ2-1	TGCGCCAGCAGCCAAGATAAGGCGGGGGGGCTGAATGAGCAGTTCTTC	CASSQDKAGGLNEQFF